This TCR beta chain derives from a study of blood T cell repertoires in COVID-19 (dated by TCRdb to between 2020 and 2021). Background on the whole study: Samples covering the acute and convalescent phases of COVID-19 were provided by collaborators in the United States, Italy and Spain. Deeply sampled blood TCRbeta repertoires from subjects exposed to, actively infected with, or recovered from COVID-19 were included in the dataset. The prospective study material was composed of cDNA or gDNA derived from T cells, B-cell-depleted T cells, or PBMCs. Where HLA class I and class II types were available, the types were taken from metadata supplied by the sample provider, not from assay-based typing. The sample metadata nearly always contained a de-identified subject ID, COVID-19 status, age in years and sex. The repertoires were released in a freely available public database meant as a resource for research on the immune response to SARS-CoV-2. Samples came from the ongoing ImmuneRACE study (first 160 participants) plus 1,254 subjects from 6 global collaborators. What the work shows at the level of the full study, not this receptor alone: The amount of clinical and demographic metadata varied by source and participant and was provided uncurated.

Each collaborating institution followed its own protocols to collect whole blood in K2EDTA tubes. For TCRbeta analysis, collaborator samples were shipped as frozen whole blood, as isolated PBMCs, or as DNA extracted from either sample type. This clone was counted once. This receptor's antigen is unknown. Base qualities are missing; no much larger clone stands one base away. From cysteine to phenylalanine, the CDR3 is 13 amino acids long. Kept here is only the CDR3 DNA, which spans 39 bases and is read in frame from base 1. The germline V gene (reference sequence) provides CDR1 LNHNV and CDR2 YYDKDF. V is shortened by 1 base, J by 9 bases, and the region joining them spans 10 bases. TCRbeta CDR3 regions were amplified from genomic DNA using the immunoSEQ Assay, a bias-controlled multiplex PCR. As for the authors' bioinformatics: Nucleated cell counts per sample were estimated from amplification of reference gene primers within the assay. To quantify the absolute abundance of each unique TCRbeta CDR3 rearrangement, sequence reads were collapsed and filtered. For each sample, productive Simpson clonality was calculated as the square root of Simpson's diversity index across productive rearrangements. As stored in TCRdb, this immuneACCESS dataset retains in-frame rearrangements with V and J assigned. A fraction of the clones does not appear; measured against another copy, unresolved V genes explain less than half of the discrepancy, and the remainder lacks a known reason. V, J and clone size are taken as reported in that table, and D and trimming were inferred from the DNA itself. For this sample there are over 70,000 clones; 75% to 85% appear just once. The ten largest clones add up to 19% of the sample.

This TCR was recovered from a woman of 80 years or more with acute or convalescent COVID-19. The sequence joins TRBV15 to TRBJ2-1; possibly the D gene is TRBD1, per 5 matching bases. The specimen sequenced was peripheral blood. The CDR3 reads as follows: CATSRGRVSEQFF. The nucleotides read TGTGCCACCAGCAGAGGCAGGGTTTCTGAGCAGTTCTTC.